This T cell receptor (beta chain) was observed in a study of T-cell memory formation after mild COVID-19. TCRdb ran MiXCR on the 5' RACE reads and lists one entry per CDR3 protein. The sample includes under 650,000 distinct CDR3 sequences, more than 15% of them seen just once. This clonotype came up a few times. Germline loops: CDR1 SGHRS, CDR2 YFSETQ. The V end was cut by 0 bases, the J end by 0 bases, with 20 bases between. The CDR3 loop spans 19 amino acids. Sequencing was carried out using PBMCs or a T cell subset sorted from them (not recorded which). This receptor was obtained from an adult woman who had mild COVID-19 (a few samples of this study predate the infection). Cell type and time point are not known. The chain uses TRBV5-1 and TRBJ2-3, with D perhaps TRBD2 (5 bases). The CDR3 bases are TGCGCCAGCAGCTTGGTAGTTGCGGGCCAATCGGGAAGCACAGATACGCAGTATTTT. Residues: CASSLVVAGQSGSTDTQYF.